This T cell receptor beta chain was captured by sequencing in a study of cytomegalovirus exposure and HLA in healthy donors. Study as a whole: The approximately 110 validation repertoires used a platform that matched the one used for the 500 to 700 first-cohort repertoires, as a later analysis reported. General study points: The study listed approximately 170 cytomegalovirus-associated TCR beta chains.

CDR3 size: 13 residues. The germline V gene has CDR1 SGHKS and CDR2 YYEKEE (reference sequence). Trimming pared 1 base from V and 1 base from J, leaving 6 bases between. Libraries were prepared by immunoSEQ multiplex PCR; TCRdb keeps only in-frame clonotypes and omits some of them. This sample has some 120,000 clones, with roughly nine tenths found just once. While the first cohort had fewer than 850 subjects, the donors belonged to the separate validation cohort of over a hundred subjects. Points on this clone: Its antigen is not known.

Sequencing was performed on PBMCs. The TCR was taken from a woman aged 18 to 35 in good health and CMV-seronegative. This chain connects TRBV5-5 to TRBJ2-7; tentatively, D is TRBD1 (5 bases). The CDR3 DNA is TGTGCCAGCAGCTTGAAGGGGTCCTACGAGCAGTACGTC. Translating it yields CASSLKGSYEQYV.